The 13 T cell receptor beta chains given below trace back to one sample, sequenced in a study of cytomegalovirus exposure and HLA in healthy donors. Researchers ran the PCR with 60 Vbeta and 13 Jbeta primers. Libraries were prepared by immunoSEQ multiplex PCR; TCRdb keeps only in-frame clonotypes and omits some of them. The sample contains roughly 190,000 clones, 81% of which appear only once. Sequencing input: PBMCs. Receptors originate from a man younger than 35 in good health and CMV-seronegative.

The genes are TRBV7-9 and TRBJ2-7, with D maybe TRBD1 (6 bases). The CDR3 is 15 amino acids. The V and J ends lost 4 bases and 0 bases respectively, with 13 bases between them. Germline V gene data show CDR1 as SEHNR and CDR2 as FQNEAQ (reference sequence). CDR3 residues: CASSSDRSSSYEQYF. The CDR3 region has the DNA TGTGCCAGCAGCTCGGACAGATCGAGCTCCTACGAGCAGTACTTC.

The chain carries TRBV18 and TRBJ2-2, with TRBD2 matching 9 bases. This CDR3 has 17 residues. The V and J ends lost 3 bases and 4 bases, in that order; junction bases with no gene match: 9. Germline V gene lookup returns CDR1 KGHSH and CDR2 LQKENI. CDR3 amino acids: CASSPRRVAGVTGELFF. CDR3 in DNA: TGTGCCAGCTCACCCCGGAGAGTAGCGGGAGTCACCGGGGAGCTGTTTTTT.

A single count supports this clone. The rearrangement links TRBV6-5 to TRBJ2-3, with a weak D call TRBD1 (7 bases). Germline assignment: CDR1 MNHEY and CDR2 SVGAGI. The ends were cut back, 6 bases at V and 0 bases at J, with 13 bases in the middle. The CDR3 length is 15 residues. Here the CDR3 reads CASRLTGTSTDTQYF. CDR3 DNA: TGTGCCAGCAGACTGACAGGGACTAGCACAGATACGCAGTATTTT.

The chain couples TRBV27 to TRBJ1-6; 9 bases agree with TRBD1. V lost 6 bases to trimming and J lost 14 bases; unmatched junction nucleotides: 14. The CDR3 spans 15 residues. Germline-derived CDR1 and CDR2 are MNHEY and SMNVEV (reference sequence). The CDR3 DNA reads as TGTGCCAGCAGACCGTCCGGGACAGGGATTAGAACCCTCCACTTT. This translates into CASRPSGTGIRTLHF.

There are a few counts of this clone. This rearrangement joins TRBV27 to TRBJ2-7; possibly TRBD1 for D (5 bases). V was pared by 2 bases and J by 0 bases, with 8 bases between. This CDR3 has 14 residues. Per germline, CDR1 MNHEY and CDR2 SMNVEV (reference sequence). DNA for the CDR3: TGTGCCAGCAGTTTAGACAGTGGCTCCTACGAGCAGTACTTC. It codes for CASSLDSGSYEQYF.

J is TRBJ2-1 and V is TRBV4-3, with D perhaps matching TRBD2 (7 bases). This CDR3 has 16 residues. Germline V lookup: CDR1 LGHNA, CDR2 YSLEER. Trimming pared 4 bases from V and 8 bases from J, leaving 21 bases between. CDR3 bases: TGCGCCAGCAGCCGCTCGTTGGGGGGGGCCGTCTATGAGCAGTTCTTC. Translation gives CASSRSLGGAVYEQFF.

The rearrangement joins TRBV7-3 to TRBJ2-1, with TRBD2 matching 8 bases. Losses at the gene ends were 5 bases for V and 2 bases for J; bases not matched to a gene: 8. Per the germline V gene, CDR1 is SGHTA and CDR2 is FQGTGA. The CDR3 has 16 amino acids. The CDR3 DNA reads TGTGCCAGCAGCCATACGGCACTAGCGGCCTACAATGAGCAGTTCTTC. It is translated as CASSHTALAAYNEQFF.

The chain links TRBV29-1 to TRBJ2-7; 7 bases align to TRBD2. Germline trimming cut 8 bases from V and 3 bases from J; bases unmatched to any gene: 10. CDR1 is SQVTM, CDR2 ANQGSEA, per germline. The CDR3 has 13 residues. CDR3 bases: TGCAGCACCTCCCGCGGGGGTGGCTACGAGCAGTACTTC. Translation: CSTSRGGGYEQYF.

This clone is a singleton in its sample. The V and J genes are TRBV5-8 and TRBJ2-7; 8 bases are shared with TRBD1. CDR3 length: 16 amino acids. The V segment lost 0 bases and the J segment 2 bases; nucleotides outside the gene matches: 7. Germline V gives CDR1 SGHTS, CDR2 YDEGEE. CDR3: CASSLESGGYPYEQYF. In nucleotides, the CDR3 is TGTGCCAGCAGCTTGGAATCAGGGGGCTACCCCTACGAGCAGTACTTC.

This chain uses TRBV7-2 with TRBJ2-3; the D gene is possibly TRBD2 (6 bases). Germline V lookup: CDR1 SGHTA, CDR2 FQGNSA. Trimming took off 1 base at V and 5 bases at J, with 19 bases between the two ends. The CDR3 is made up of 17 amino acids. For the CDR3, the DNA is TGTGCCAGCAGCTTAGATTTTGCCGGGAGAGGAGGAGATACGCAGTATTTT. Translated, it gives CASSLDFAGRGGDTQYF.

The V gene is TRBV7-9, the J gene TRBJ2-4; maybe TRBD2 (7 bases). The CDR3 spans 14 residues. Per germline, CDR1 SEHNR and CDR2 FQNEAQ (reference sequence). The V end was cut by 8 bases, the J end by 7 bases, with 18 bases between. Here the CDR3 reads CASRGGDVRNIQYF. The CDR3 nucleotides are TGTGCCAGCCGCGGGGGCGACGTTAGGAACATTCAGTACTTC. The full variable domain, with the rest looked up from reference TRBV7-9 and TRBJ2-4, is DTGVSQNPRHKITKRGQNVTFRCDPISEHNRLYWYRQTLGQGPEFLTYFQNEAQLEKSRLLSDRFSAERPKGSFSTLEIQRTEQGDSAMYLCASRGGDVRNIQYFGAGTRLSVL.

CDR3 region: CASSLVRRDRSPWGYGYTF. CDR3 coding DNA: TGTGCCAGCAGCTTAGTCCGACGGGACAGGTCTCCATGGGGTTATGGCTACACCTTC. The chain carries TRBV11-2 and TRBJ1-2; 8 bases align to TRBD1. Trimming took 1 base from V and 5 from J; bases not matched to a gene: 18. This CDR3 contains 19 residues. The V gene's germline CDR1 is SGHAT and CDR2 FQNNGV.

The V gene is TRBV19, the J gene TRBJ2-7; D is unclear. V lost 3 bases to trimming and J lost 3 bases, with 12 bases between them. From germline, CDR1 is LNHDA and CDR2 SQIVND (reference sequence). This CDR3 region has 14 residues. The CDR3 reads CASSMEFFGYEQYF. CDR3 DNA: TGTGCCAGTAGTATGGAGTTCTTTGGCTACGAGCAGTACTTC.